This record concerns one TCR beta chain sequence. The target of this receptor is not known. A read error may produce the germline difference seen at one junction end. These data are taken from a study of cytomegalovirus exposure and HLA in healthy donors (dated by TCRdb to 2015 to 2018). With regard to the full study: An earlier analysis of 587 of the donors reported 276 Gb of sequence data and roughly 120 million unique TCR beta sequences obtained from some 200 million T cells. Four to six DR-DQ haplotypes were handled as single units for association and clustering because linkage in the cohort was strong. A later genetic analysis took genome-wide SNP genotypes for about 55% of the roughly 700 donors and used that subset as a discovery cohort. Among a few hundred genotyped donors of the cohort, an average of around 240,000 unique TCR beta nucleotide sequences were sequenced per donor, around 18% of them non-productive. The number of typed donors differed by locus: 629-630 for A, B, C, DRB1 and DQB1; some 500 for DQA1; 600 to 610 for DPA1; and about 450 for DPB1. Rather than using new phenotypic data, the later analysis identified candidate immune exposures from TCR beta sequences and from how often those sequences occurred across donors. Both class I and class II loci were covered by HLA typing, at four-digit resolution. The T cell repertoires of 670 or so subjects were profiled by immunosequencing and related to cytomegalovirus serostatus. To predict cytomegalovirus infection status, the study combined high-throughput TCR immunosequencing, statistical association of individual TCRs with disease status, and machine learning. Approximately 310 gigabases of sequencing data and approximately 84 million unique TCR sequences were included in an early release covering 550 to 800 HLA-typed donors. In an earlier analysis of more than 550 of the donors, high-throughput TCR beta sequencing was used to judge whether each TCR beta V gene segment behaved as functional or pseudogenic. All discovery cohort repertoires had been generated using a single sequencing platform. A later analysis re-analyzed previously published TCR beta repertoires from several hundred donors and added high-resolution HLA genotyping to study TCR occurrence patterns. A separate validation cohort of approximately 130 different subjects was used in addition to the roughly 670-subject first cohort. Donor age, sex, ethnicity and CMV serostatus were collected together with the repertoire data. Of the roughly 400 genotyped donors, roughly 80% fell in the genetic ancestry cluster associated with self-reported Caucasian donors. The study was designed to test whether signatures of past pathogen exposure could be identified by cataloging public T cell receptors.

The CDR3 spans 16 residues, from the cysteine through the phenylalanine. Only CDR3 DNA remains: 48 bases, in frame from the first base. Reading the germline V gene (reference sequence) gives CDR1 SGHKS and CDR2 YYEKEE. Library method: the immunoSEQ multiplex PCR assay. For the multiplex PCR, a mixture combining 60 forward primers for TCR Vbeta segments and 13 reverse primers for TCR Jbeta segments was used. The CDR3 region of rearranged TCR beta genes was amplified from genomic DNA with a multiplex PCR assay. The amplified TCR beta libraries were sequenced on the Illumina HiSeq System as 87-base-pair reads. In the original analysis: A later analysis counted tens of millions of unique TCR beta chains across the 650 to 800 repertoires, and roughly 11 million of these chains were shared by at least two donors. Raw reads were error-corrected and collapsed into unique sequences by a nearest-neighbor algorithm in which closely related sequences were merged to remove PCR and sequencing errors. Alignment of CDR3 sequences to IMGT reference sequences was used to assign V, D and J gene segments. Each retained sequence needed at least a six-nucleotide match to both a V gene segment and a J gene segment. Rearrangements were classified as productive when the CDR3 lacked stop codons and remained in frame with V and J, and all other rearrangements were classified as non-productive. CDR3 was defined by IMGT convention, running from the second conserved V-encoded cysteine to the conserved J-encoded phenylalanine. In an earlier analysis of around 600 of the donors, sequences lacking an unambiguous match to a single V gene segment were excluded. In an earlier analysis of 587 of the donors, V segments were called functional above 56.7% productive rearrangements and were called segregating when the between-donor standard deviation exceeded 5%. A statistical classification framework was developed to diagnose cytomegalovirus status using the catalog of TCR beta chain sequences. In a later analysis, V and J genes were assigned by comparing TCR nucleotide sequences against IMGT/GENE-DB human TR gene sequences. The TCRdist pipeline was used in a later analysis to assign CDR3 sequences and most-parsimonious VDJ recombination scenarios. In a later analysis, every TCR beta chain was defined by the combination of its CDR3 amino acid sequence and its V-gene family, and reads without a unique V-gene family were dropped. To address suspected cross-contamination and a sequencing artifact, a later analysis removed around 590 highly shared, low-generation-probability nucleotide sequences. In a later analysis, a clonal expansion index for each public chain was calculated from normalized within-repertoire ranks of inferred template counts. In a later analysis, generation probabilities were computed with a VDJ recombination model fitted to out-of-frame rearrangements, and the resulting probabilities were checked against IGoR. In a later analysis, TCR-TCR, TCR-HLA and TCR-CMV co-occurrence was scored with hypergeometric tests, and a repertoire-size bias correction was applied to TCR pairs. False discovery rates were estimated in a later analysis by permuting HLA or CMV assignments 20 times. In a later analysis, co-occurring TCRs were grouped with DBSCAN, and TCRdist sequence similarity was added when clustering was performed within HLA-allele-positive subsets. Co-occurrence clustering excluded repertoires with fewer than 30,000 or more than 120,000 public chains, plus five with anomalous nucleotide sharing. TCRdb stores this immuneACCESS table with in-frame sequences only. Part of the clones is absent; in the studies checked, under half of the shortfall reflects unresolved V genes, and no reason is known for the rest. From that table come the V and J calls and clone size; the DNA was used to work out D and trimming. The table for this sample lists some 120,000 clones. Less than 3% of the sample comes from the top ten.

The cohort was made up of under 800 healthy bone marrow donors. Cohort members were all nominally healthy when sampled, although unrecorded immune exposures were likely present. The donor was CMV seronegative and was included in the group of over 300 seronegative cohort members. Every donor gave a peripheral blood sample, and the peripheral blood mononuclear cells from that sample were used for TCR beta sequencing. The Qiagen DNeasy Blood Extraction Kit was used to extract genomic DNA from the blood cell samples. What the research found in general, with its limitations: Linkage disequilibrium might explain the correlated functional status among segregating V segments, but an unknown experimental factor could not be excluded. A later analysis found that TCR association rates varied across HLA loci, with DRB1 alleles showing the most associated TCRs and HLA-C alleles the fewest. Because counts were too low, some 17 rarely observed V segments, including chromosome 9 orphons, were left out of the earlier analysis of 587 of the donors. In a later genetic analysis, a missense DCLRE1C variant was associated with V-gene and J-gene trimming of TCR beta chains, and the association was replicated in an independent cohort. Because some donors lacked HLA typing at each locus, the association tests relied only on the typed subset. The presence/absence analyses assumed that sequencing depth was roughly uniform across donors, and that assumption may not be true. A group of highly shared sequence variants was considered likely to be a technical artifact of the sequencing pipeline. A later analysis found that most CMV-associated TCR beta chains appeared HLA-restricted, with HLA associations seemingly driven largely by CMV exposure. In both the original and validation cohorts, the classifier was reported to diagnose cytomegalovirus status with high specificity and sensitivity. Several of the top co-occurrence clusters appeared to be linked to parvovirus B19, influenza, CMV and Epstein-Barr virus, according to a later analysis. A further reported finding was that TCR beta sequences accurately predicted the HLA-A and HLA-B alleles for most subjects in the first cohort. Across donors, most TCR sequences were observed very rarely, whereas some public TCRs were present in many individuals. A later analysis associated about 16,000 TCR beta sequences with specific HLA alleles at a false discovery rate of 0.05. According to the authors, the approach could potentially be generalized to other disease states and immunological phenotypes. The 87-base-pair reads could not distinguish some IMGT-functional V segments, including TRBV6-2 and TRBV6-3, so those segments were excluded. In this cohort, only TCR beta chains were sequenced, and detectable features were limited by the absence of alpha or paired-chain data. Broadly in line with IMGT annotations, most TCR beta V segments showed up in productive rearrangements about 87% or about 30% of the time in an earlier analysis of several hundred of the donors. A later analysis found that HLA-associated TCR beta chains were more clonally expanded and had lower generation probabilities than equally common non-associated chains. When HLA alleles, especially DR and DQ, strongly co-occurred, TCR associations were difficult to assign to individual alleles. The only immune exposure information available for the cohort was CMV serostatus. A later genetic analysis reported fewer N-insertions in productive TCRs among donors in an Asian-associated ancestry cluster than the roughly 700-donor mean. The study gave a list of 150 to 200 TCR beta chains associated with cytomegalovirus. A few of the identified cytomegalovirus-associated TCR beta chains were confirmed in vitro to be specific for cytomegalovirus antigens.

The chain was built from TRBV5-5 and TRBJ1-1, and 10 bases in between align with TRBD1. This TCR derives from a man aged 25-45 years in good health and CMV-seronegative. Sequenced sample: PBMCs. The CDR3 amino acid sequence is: CAGSRDRGLGGTEAFF. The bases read TGTGCCGGCAGCCGGGACAGGGGATTGGGGGGCACTGAAGCTTTCTTT.